The 10 T cell receptor beta chains below come from one sample, sequenced in a study of cytomegalovirus exposure and HLA in healthy donors. PCR was performed using 60 Vbeta and 13 Jbeta primers. TCRdb keeps only in-frame clones here, not all; method: immunoSEQ multiplex PCR. Found here are under 200,000 clones, around 90% of them singletons; the top ten hold about 1.1%. The sequencing input was PBMCs. All receptors derive from a boy between 2 and 10 years old in good health and CMV-seronegative.

The genes are TRBV28 and TRBJ2-4, with 11 bases aligning to TRBD2. The junction had 5 bases not matched to a gene; V was cut back by 7 bases and J by 0 bases. The CDR3 is made up of 16 amino acids. The V gene's germline CDR1 is MDHEN and CDR2 SYDVKM. DNA for the CDR3: TGTGCCAGCACCACGACTAGCGGGGTAGCCAAAAACATTCAGTACTTC. Its translation is CASTTTSGVAKNIQYF.

The V call is TRBV7-6, the J call TRBJ2-7; possible D gene TRBD1, 6 bases. The V gene lost 2 bases and the J gene lost 2 bases, with 16 bases spanning the gap. The CDR3 length is 16 residues. Germline V gene data show CDR1 as SGHVS and CDR2 as FNYEAQ. CDR3 nucleotide sequence: TGTGCCAGCAGCTTATTAGGGGTACAGGGAACCTACGAGCAGTACTTC. Its protein is CASSLLGVQGTYEQYF.

This chain links TRBV30 with TRBJ2-3; TRBD2 agrees at 9 bases. This CDR3 is 17 amino acids long. Per the germline V gene, CDR1 is GTSNPN and CDR2 is SVGIG (reference sequence). V trimming: 1 base; J trimming: 2 bases; junction bases outside the gene matches: 10. CDR3 amino acids: CAWSGKEASGITDTQYF. In nucleotides, the CDR3 is TGTGCCTGGAGTGGAAAGGAGGCTAGCGGGATCACAGATACGCAGTATTTT.

The chain couples TRBV5-1 to TRBJ1-1, with a possible D match to TRBD1 (6 bases). Germline-derived CDR1 and CDR2 are SGHRS and YFSETQ. This CDR3 spans 15 amino acids. Trimming left V 0 bases short and J 6 bases short, with 15 bases between. The CDR3 DNA follows: TGCGCCAGCAGCTTGGCCCCACAGGGATATGCTGAAGCTTTCTTT. Amino acids: CASSLAPQGYAEAFF.

The rearrangement joins TRBV6-5 to TRBJ2-2; D might be TRBD1 (6 bases). Germline V gene data show CDR1 as MNHEY and CDR2 as SVGAGI. Trimming left V 10 bases short and J 1 base short, with 10 bases between. The CDR3 covers 13 residues. The CDR3: CATFRGNTGELFF. CDR3 DNA sequence: TGTGCCACCTTCAGGGGGAACACCGGGGAGCTGTTTTTT.

The chain employs TRBV6-4 and TRBJ1-2, with D perhaps TRBD1 (5 bases). Germline lookup yields CDR1 MRHNA and CDR2 SNTAGT. V was cut by 6 bases and J by 0 bases, with 11 bases left in between. The CDR3 length is 14 residues. CDR3 sequence: CASSLTAANYGYTF. In nucleotides, the CDR3 is TGTGCCAGCAGCTTGACAGCCGCTAACTATGGCTACACCTTC.

This clone appeared once. This sequence joins TRBV5-5 and TRBJ1-2; perhaps TRBD1 as D (6 bases). V lost 0 bases, J lost 0 bases, and 9 bases lay in between. The germline gives CDR1 SGHKS, CDR2 YYEKEE (reference sequence). CDR3 size: 15 residues. The CDR3: CASSLEAGANYGYTF. CDR3 in DNA: TGTGCCAGCAGCTTGGAGGCAGGGGCTAACTATGGCTACACCTTC.

CDR3 sequence: CASSDRTAQYF. CDR3 nucleotide sequence: TGTGCCAGCAGTGACCGGACAGCTCAGTACTTC. The chain joins TRBV2 to TRBJ2-7; D perhaps matches TRBD1 (6 bases). In germline, CDR1 is SNHLY, CDR2 FYNNEI. This CDR3 contains 11 residues. V lost 3 bases, J lost 10 bases, and 10 bases lay in between. The full variable domain, completed using reference TRBV2 and TRBJ2-7, is EPEVTQTPSHQVTQMGQEVILRCVPISNHLYFYWYRQILGQKVEFLVSFYNNEISEKSEIFDDQFSVERPDGSNFTLKIRSTKLEDSAMYFCASSDRTAQYFGPGTRLTVT.

The chain is built from TRBV7-2 and TRBJ2-7; TRBD2 matches 11 bases. The CDR3 runs to 14 residues. V was clipped by 3 bases and J by 3 bases; unmatched bases: 1. Germline lookup yields CDR1 SGHTA and CDR2 FQGNSA. The CDR3 is CASSFTSGSYEQYF. The CDR3 nucleotides read TGTGCCAGCAGCTTTACTAGCGGGAGCTACGAGCAGTACTTC.

This chain joins TRBV27 and TRBJ2-1; 7 nucleotides align to TRBD2. V shed 8 bases and J 5 bases; nucleotides not matched to a gene: 21. Germline V CDR1 and CDR2: MNHEY, SMNVEV (reference sequence). CDR3 length equals 18 residues. The CDR3 protein is CASQTSSDFSAIDNEQFF. CDR3 DNA sequence: TGTGCCAGCCAGACTAGCTCCGATTTCAGCGCAATAGACAATGAGCAGTTCTTC.